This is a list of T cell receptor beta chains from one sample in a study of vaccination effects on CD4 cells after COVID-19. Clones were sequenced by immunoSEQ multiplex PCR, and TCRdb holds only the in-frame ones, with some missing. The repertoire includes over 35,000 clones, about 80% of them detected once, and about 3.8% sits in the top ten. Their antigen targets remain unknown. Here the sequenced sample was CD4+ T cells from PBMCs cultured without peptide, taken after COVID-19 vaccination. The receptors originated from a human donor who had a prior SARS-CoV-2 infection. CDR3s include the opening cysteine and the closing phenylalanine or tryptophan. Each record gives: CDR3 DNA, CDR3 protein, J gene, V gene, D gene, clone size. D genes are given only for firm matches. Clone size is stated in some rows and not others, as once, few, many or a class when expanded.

DNA: TGTGCCAGCACCAACGGTCGTAGGGATACGCAGTATTTT
CDR3: CASTNGRRDTQYF
J: TRBJ2-3
V: TRBV12-3/TRBV12-4
D: -
size: -

DNA: TGTGCCAGCAGTTCATTCAGCGGGGCTAGCACAGATACGCAGTATTTT
CDR3: CASSSFSGASTDTQYF
J: TRBJ2-3
V: TRBV28
D: TRBD2
size: -

DNA: TGTGCCACCGACAGGGGGCTATATTATAATTCACCCCTCCACTTT
CDR3: CATDRGLYYNSPLHF
J: TRBJ1-6
V: TRBV6-5
D: TRBD1
size: few

DNA: TGTGCCAGCAGTGAATGGACAGACGGGGAGCTGTTTTTT
CDR3: CASSEWTDGELFF
J: TRBJ2-2
V: TRBV25-1
D: -
size: -

DNA: TGTGCCACCAGTGACTCCTCCAGGGACTATGGCTACACCTTC
CDR3: CATSDSSRDYGYTF
J: TRBJ1-2
V: TRBV24-1
D: -
size: few

DNA: TGTGCCAGCAGCTTATATACGAACACTGAAGCTTTCTTT
CDR3: CASSLYTNTEAFF
J: TRBJ1-1
V: TRBV11-3
D: -
size: -

DNA: TGTGCCAGCAGCTTAGGGCCCTCATTTGGGCAGTACTTC
CDR3: CASSLGPSFGQYF
J: TRBJ2-7
V: TRBV7-2
D: -
size: few

DNA: TGTGCCAGCAGTCAGCTACCCGAGGGTCCAGATACGCAGTATTTT
CDR3: CASSQLPEGPDTQYF
J: TRBJ2-3
V: TRBV6-4
D: -
size: few

DNA: TGTGCCAGCAGTGAAGTTGGGTCTCAGCCCCAGCATTTT
CDR3: CASSEVGSQPQHF
J: TRBJ1-5
V: TRBV6-1
D: -
size: -

DNA: TGTGCCAGCAGCTTAGAAATTTATTCACCCCTCCACTTT
CDR3: CASSLEIYSPLHF
J: TRBJ1-6
V: TRBV7-2
D: -
size: -

DNA: TGTGCCAGCAGTCCAACGTTCGCGGGGGCTTATTCCCCCTACGAGCAGTACTTC
CDR3: CASSPTFAGAYSPYEQYF
J: TRBJ2-7
V: TRBV7-9
D: -
size: -

DNA: TGTGCCAGCAGAGATGGCGGGGGGAGGTCGGAGCAGTTCTTC
CDR3: CASRDGGGRSEQFF
J: TRBJ2-1
V: TRBV6-6
D: TRBD2
size: few

DNA: TGTGCCAGCAGCCGAGGGACTAGCGGGATGGACACCGGGGAGCTGTTTTTT
CDR3: CASSRGTSGMDTGELFF
J: TRBJ2-2
V: TRBV9
D: TRBD2
size: -

DNA: TGTGCCAGCAGCTTACCAACAGATACGCAGTATTTT
CDR3: CASSLPTDTQYF
J: TRBJ2-3
V: TRBV7-2
D: -
size: -

DNA: TGTGCCTGGAGTGTATACGGGCCAGAGACCCAGTACTTC
CDR3: CAWSVYGPETQYF
J: TRBJ2-5
V: TRBV30
D: -
size: -

DNA: TGCAGCGTTGTGGTATGGGATGAGCAGTTCTTC
CDR3: CSVVVWDEQFF
J: TRBJ2-1
V: TRBV29-1
D: -
size: -

DNA: TGTGCCAGCAATGGAGTATTCACAGATACGCAGTATTTT
CDR3: CASNGVFTDTQYF
J: TRBJ2-3
V: TRBV2
D: -
size: few

DNA: TGTGCCAGCAGTTCGGGGGCGACTAATGAAAAACTGTTTTTT
CDR3: CASSSGATNEKLFF
J: TRBJ1-4
V: TRBV28
D: -
size: -

DNA: TGTGCCACGCGCTATGACAGGAACCAAGAGACCCAGTACTTC
CDR3: CATRYDRNQETQYF
J: TRBJ2-5
V: TRBV15
D: -
size: -

DNA: TGTGCTAGCAGCTTAGGTCCCGGCTCCCCCTACGAGCAGTACTTC
CDR3: CASSLGPGSPYEQYF
J: TRBJ2-7
V: TRBV7-7
D: -
size: few

DNA: TGTGCCACCAGTGCGGCAGGGCGGAATCAGCCCCAGCATTTT
CDR3: CATSAAGRNQPQHF
J: TRBJ1-5
V: TRBV24-1
D: -
size: -

DNA: TGTGCCAGCAGCGCCGGGACTAGCGCTAGCTACGAGCAGTACTTC
CDR3: CASSAGTSASYEQYF
J: TRBJ2-7
V: TRBV9
D: TRBD2
size: -

DNA: TGTGCCAGCAGCGCCCGCGGACAGGTGACCGACGAGCAGTACTTC
CDR3: CASSARGQVTDEQYF
J: TRBJ2-7
V: TRBV9
D: TRBD1
size: -

DNA: TGTGCCAGCAGCCAAGGTCTGGGCGGGCACCATGGGCGGCAGTTCTTC
CDR3: CASSQGLGGHHGRQFF
J: TRBJ2-1
V: TRBV3-1/TRBV3-2
D: -
size: -

DNA: TGTGCCAGCAGTTACGTCGATGAGCAGTTCTTC
CDR3: CASSYVDEQFF
J: TRBJ2-1
V: TRBV6-6
D: -
size: few

DNA: TGTGCCAGCAGCCAGACAGCGGGCTACACCTTC
CDR3: CASSQTAGYTF
J: TRBJ1-2
V: TRBV16
D: -
size: -

DNA: TGCGCCAGCAGCTTGGTAGGCCTCTCTGGAAACACCATATATTTT
CDR3: CASSLVGLSGNTIYF
J: TRBJ1-3
V: TRBV5-1
D: -
size: -

DNA: TGTGCCAGCTCACCATCAGGGGGCGGCATAAACTACGAGCAGTACTTC
CDR3: CASSPSGGGINYEQYF
J: TRBJ2-7
V: TRBV18
D: TRBD1
size: -

DNA: TGTGCCAGCAGCTTAGGGGGGGGCCGACTCTACAGATATACGCAGTATTTT
CDR3: CASSLGGGRLYRYTQYF
J: TRBJ2-3
V: TRBV7-2
D: -
size: -

DNA: TGCAGCGTTGAAGATCAAGGGAGAGGGGAAAAACTGTTTTTT
CDR3: CSVEDQGRGEKLFF
J: TRBJ1-4
V: TRBV29-1
D: -
size: -

DNA: TGTGCCAGCAAGCTTGTGGGGGGCAATGAGCAGTTCTTC
CDR3: CASKLVGGNEQFF
J: TRBJ2-1
V: TRBV6-5
D: -
size: -

DNA: TGCGCCAGCAGCCAGACCCTAAAAAAAGACAGGGGAAACTATGGCTACACCTTC
CDR3: CASSQTLKKDRGNYGYTF
J: TRBJ1-2
V: TRBV4-1
D: TRBD1
size: few

DNA: TGTGCCAGCAGCTTTACAGGGGCGAATATCTACAATGAGCAGTTCTTC
CDR3: CASSFTGANIYNEQFF
J: TRBJ2-1
V: TRBV5-6
D: TRBD1
size: few

DNA: TGTGCCAGCAGCTTACAGGGGTCTGGGGCCAACGTCCTGACTTTC
CDR3: CASSLQGSGANVLTF
J: TRBJ2-6
V: TRBV5-4
D: TRBD1
size: -

DNA: TGTGCCACCTCCGGCGGTATTACTAGCACAGATACGCAGTATTTT
CDR3: CATSGGITSTDTQYF
J: TRBJ2-3
V: TRBV24-1
D: -
size: -